The clone carrying this TCR beta chain has a handful of counts. No antigen is known for it. The sample belongs to a study of T cells in Graves' hyperthyroidism and ophthalmopathy. CDR1 DFQATT and CDR2 SNEGSKA come from the germline V gene (reference sequence). The CDR3 spans 13 residues. Losses at the gene ends were 7 bases for V and 4 bases for J; bases not matched to a gene: 5. Amplification yielded TCR beta CDR3 regions, with RNA transcripts as the source. The primer set for the first-round RT-PCR of the TCR CDR3 was HTBI. One entry per CDR3 protein, called by TCRdb with MiXCR from the multiplex PCR reads. The repertoire has hundreds of thousands of distinct CDR3 sequences, roughly 15% of them found once; the top ten carry roughly 35%. Study conclusions and caveats: Ophthalmopathy got predicted by the model a median approximately 6 months before its onset.

Diagnostic assessment was based on clinical symptoms, serum thyroxine and TRAb, thyroid ultrasound and orbital computed tomography. The clonotype was recovered from a woman in her thirties or forties with Graves' ophthalmopathy. The sequencing input was blood. V usage is TRBV20-1 and J usage is TRBJ2-1, with 9 bases identical to TRBD2. In DNA form, the CDR3 reads TGCAGTGGGGCGGGGGGGGGATACAATGAGCAGTTCTTC. Translation gives CSGAGGGYNEQFF.